This passage covers 17 T cell receptor beta chains from one sample sequenced in a study of blood T cells in healthy people across ages. The second PCR ran roughly 6 to 12 cycles with a sample-barcoded 5' primer and J-beta primers. TCRdb passed the 5' RACE reads through MiXCR, listing each CDR3 protein once. The sample has approximately 1,700,000 distinct CDR3 sequences, more than 35% seen once. Sequencing was carried out using blood. The receptors were sampled from a human donor in good health.

The CDR3 sequence: CATAQASYEQYF. The CDR3 DNA follows: TGTGCCACCGCACAGGCATCCTACGAGCAGTACTTC. J is TRBJ2-7 and V is TRBV7-9; weak D call: TRBD1 (5 bases). CDR3 length: 12 amino acids. Germline CDR1 is SEHNR and CDR2 is FQNEAQ (reference sequence). The V and J ends lost 10 bases and 1 base respectively, with 11 bases between them.

The rearrangement joins TRBV6-2 or TRBV6-3 to TRBJ2-3; D may be TRBD1 (5 bases). Trimming shortened V by 5 bases and J by 0 bases, and 9 bases separated the two germline ends. Germline V gene data show CDR1 as MNHEY and CDR2 as SVGEGT. The CDR3 runs to 14 residues. The CDR3: CASSPDKSTDTQYF. The CDR3 coding sequence is TGTGCCAGCAGTCCGGACAAAAGCACAGATACGCAGTATTTT.

This chain connects TRBV4-1 to TRBJ2-3; D may match TRBD1 or TRBD2 (7 bases each). The V end lost 4 bases, the J end lost 6 bases, and 23 bases lay between the germline ends. Germline V lookup: CDR1 MGHRA, CDR2 YSYEKL. The CDR3 has 17 residues. The CDR3 DNA is TGCGCCAGCAGCCGGGAGGGAGGGGGCAATTTTTTGGATACGCAGTATTTT. Translating gives CASSREGGGNFLDTQYF.

On this clonotype: A read error may explain this, as a much larger clone is one base away. The V call is TRBV4-3, the J call TRBJ2-5; 8 bases align to TRBD1. Germline V CDR1 and CDR2: LGHNA, YSLEER. The CDR3 spans 14 residues. CDR3 amino acids: CASSPRGPQETRYF. The CDR3 coding sequence is TGCGCCAGCAGCCCCAGGGGGCCCCAAGAGACCCGGTACTTC.

Notes on this clonotype: This likely comes from a read error, as the CDR3 has no conserved phenylalanine or tryptophan at its end. This chain uses TRBV7-9 with TRBJ1-2; D gene unclear. Trimming took off 3 bases at V and 5 bases at J, with 13 bases between the two ends. Per germline, CDR1 SEHNR and CDR2 FQNEAQ (reference sequence). The CDR3 is 14 amino acids. DNA of the CDR3: TGTGCCAGCAGCTTTTCCGGGGATGAATATGGCTACACCTGC. This sequence encodes CASSFSGDEYGYTC.

V and J are TRBV6-4 and TRBJ2-1; D is unresolved. Trimming took 6 bases from V and 7 from J, leaving 19 bases between them. The CDR3 loop spans 15 amino acids. CDR1 is MRHNA, CDR2 SNTAGT, per germline. The DNA of the CDR3 is TGTGCCAGCAGCCGCGGACCCCTCACATCGAATGAGCAGTTCTTC. This codes for CASSRGPLTSNEQFF.

This clonotype was counted a few times. This sequence joins TRBV7-9 and TRBJ2-5; D gene ambiguous. Germline CDR1 and CDR2: SEHNR and FQNEAQ (reference sequence). The CDR3 totals 15 residues. Trimming cost V 5 bases and J 5 bases, with 18 bases left between them. CDR3: CASSRFLSPRETQYF. DNA for the CDR3: TGTGCCAGCAGCCGCTTCTTGTCTCCCAGGGAGACCCAGTACTTC.

The J gene is TRBJ1-5, the V gene TRBV20-1; TRBD1 matches at 8 bases. This CDR3 comprises 13 residues. Germline V CDR1 and CDR2: DFQATT, SNEGSKA (reference sequence). V shed 6 bases and J 7 bases; nucleotides not matched to a gene: 8. The CDR3 DNA follows: TGCAGTGCAATCAGGGGGCCCGGACAGCCCCAGCATTTT. Translated: CSAIRGPGQPQHF.

This clonotype was observed a handful of times. The J gene is TRBJ2-1, the V gene TRBV7-2, with D uncertain. V lost 5 bases, J lost 9 bases, and 14 bases lay in between. This CDR3 comprises 13 residues. Looked up from germline, CDR1 is SGHTA and CDR2 is FQGNSA. CDR3: CASSANPQGEQFF. In DNA, the CDR3 is TGTGCCAGCAGCGCTAACCCCCAAGGTGAGCAGTTCTTC.

With respect to this clonotype: A junction end diverges from the germline sequence, so it may reflect a read error. The chain employs TRBV7-8 and TRBJ2-6; possibly TRBD2 for D (6 bases). The CDR3 spans 23 residues. The germline V gene encodes CDR1 SGHVS and CDR2 FQNEAQ. CDR3 nucleotide sequence: TGTGCCAGCAGCTTAGGGAGGGGAAAAAGTGGTCCTCGTCCCTTCTCTGGGGCCAACGTCCGGACTTTC. Its translation is CASSLGRGKSGPRPFSGANVRTF. The whole variable domain, filled in from reference TRBV7-8 and TRBJ2-6, reads GAGVSQSPRYKVAKRGQDVALRCDPISGHVSLFWYQQALGQGPEFLTYFQNEAQLDKSGLPSDRFFAERPEGSVSTLKIQRTQQEDSAVYLCASSLGRGKSGPRPFSGANVRTFGAGSRLTVL.

The chain combines TRBV29-1 with TRBJ1-1, with 7 bases that match TRBD1. The ends lost 5 bases at V and 0 bases at J; junction bases unmatched: 9. The CDR3 has 15 residues. Germline CDR1 reads SQVTM; CDR2 reads ANQGSEA. The CDR3 reads CSVLSHRGLNTEAFF. DNA for the CDR3: TGCAGCGTTCTCTCCCACAGGGGCCTGAACACTGAAGCTTTCTTT.

With respect to this clonotype: The junction departs from the called germline gene at one end, perhaps through a read error. The V gene is TRBV18, the J gene TRBJ2-1; 10 positions agree with TRBD1. The CDR3 sequence is 15 residues long. Germline CDR1 reads KGHSH; CDR2 reads LQKENI. The CDR3 protein is CAGSPGTGAYNEQFF. The CDR3 DNA reads as TGTGCCGGCTCGCCCGGGACAGGGGCCTACAATGAGCAGTTCTTC.

This chain links TRBV7-8 with TRBJ2-5; no reliable D call. CDR3 length equals 15 residues. V lost 1 base to trimming and J lost 3 bases, with 12 bases between them. Germline V gene sequence: CDR1 SGHVS, CDR2 FQNEAQ. The CDR3 DNA reads as TGTGCCAGCAGCTTAGATATTTTGGGAAAAGAGACCCAGTACTTC. Amino acid sequence: CASSLDILGKETQYF.

The chain links TRBV6-5 to TRBJ2-7; D is perhaps TRBD2 (6 bases). The germline V gene encodes CDR1 MNHEY and CDR2 SVGAGI. V lost 10 bases, J lost 5 bases, and 21 bases lay in between. The CDR3 sequence is 14 residues long. The CDR3, as DNA: TGTGCCACCGGGTTGGGGGGATTCAACGACGAGCAGTACTTC. This encodes CATGLGGFNDEQYF.

Comment on this clonotype: A read error is likely, as this CDR3 ends without the conserved phenylalanine or tryptophan. This sequence joins TRBV20-1 and TRBJ2-1; the D gene is possibly TRBD1 (6 bases). The CDR3 consists of 14 residues. CDR1 DFQATT and CDR2 SNEGSKA come from the germline V gene (reference sequence). The CDR3 region is CRAQQGSSYNEQFV. CDR3 DNA: TGCAGGGCCCAACAGGGAAGCTCCTACAATGAGCAGTTCGTC.

There are a few counts of this clonotype. The genes are TRBV1 and TRBJ1-1; the tabulated D call, TRBD1, remains unverified against the DNA. TRBV1 is described as a pseudogene. This CDR3 contains 13 residues. The CDR3 here is CTSSQSDSTEAFF. Written as DNA, the CDR3 is TGCACCAGCAGCCAAAGCGACAGCACTGAAGCTTTCTTT.

V and J are TRBV7-9 and TRBJ2-7; D ambiguous. The CDR3 runs to 11 residues. Germline CDR1 reads SEHNR; CDR2 reads FQNEAQ (reference sequence). V was shortened by 3 bases and J by 6 bases, with 6 bases between the two germline ends. CDR3 residues: CASSFPSEQYF. The CDR3 DNA sequence: TGTGCCAGCAGCTTCCCCAGCGAGCAGTACTTC.